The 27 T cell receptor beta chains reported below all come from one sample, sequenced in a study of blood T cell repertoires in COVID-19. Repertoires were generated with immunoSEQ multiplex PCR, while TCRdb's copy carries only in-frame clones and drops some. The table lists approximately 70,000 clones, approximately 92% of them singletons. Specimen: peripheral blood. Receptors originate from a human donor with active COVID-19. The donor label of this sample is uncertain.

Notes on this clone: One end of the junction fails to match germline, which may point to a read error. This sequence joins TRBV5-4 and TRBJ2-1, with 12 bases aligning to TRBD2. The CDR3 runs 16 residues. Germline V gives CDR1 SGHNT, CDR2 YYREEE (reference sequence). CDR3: CASTLGGLAGPNEQFF. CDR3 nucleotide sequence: TGTGCCAGCACCTTGGGAGGACTAGCGGGGCCCAATGAGCAGTTCTTC.

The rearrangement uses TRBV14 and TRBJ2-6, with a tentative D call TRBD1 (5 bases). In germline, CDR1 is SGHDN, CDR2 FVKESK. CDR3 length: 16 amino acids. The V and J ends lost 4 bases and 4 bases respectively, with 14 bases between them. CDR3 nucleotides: TGTGCCAGCAGCCCGGGTGTAGGGGTCGGGGCCAACGTCCTGACTTTC. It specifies CASSPGVGVGANVLTF.

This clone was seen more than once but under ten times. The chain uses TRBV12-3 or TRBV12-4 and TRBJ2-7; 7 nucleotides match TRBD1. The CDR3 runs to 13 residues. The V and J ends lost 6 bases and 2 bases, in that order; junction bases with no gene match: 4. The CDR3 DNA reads TGTGCCAGCAGCTCTACAGGGGCCTACGAGCAGTACTTC. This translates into CASSSTGAYEQYF.

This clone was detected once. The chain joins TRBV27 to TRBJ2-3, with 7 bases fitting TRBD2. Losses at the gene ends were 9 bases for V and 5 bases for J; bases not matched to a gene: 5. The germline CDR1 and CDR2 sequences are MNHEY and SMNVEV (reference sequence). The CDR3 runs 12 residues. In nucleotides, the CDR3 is TGTGCCAGTAAAGGCGGGGGAGATACGCAGTATTTT. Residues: CASKGGGDTQYF.

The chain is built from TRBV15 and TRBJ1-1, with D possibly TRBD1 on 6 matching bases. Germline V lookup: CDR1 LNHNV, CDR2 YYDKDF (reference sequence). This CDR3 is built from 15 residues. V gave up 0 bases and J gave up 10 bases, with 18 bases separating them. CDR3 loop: CATSRDIWLGALAFF. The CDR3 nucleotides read TGTGCCACCAGCAGAGATATTTGGTTGGGGGCGTTAGCTTTCTTT.

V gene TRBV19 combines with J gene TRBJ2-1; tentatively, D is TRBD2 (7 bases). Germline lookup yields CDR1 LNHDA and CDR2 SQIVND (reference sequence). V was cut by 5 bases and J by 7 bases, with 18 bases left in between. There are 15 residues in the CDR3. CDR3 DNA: TGTGCCAGTAGTCCCGGGGGGCGAGGGTTGAATGAGCAGTTCTTC. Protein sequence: CASSPGGRGLNEQFF.

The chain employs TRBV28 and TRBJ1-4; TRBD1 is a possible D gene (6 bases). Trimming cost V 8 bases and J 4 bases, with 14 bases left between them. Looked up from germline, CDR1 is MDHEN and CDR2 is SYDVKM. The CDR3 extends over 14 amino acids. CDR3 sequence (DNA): TGTGCCAGCCGTTATCCGGACAGTAATGAAAAACTGTTTTTT. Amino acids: CASRYPDSNEKLFF.

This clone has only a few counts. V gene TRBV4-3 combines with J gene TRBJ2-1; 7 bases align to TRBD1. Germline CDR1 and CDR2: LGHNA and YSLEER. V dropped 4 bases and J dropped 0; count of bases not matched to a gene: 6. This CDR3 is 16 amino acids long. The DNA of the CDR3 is TGCGCCAGCAGCCCAGCCCCAGGGGGCTCCTACAATGAGCAGTTCTTC. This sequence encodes CASSPAPGGSYNEQFF.

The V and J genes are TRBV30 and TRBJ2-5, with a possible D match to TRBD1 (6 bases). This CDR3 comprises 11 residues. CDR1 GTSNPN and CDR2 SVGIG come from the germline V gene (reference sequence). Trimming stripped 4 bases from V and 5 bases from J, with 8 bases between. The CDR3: CAWNREETQYF. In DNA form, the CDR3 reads TGTGCCTGGAACAGGGAGGAGACCCAGTACTTC. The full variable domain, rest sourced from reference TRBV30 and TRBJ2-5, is SQTIHQWPATLVQPVGSPLSLECTVEGTSNPNLYWYRQAAGRGLQLLFYSVGIGQISSEVPQNLSASRPQDRQFILSSKKLLLSDSGFYLCAWNREETQYFGPGTRLLVL.

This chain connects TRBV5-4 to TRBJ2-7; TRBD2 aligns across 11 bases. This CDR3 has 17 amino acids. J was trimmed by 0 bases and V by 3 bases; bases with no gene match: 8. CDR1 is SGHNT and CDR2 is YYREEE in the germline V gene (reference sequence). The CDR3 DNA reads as TGTGCCAGCAGCTCAGGGGCTAGCGGGAGGTACTCCTACGAGCAGTACTTC. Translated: CASSSGASGRYSYEQYF.

The CDR3 protein is CASSPQQRSSGNTIYF. CDR3 in DNA: TGTGCCAGCTCACCACAGCAGAGGAGCTCTGGAAACACCATATATTTT. The chain carries TRBV18 and TRBJ1-3, with D hard to call. V was trimmed by 1 base and J by 0 bases, leaving 10 bases between them. CDR3 length equals 16 residues. Per germline, CDR1 KGHSH and CDR2 LQKENI.

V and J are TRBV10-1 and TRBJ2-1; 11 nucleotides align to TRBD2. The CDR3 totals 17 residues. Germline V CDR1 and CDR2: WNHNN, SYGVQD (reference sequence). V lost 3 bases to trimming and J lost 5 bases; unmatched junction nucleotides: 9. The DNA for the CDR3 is TGCGCCAGCAGTGAAGATATTAGCGGGAGGGTTAACAATGAGCAGTTCTTC. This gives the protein CASSEDISGRVNNEQFF.

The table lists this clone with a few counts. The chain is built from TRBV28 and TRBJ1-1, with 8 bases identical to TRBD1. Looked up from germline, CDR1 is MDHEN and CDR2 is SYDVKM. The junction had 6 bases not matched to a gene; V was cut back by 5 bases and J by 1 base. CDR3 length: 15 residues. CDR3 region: CASSPTGTGNTEAFF. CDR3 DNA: TGTGCCAGCAGTCCAACCGGGACAGGGAACACTGAAGCTTTCTTT.

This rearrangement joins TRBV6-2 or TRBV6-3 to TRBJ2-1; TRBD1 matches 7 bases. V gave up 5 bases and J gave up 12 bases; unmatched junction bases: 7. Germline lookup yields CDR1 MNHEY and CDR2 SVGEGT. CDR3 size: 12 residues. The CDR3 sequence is CASSRTGVWQFF. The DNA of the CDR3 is TGTGCCAGCAGTCGGACAGGAGTATGGCAGTTCTTC.

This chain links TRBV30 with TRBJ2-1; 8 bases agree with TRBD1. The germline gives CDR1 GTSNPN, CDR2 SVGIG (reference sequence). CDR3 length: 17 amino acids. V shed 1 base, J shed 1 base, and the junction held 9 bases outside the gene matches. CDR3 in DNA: TGTGCCTGGAGTGCACGGCGACAGGGGCAATCCTACAATGAGCAGTTCTTC. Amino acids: CAWSARRQGQSYNEQFF.

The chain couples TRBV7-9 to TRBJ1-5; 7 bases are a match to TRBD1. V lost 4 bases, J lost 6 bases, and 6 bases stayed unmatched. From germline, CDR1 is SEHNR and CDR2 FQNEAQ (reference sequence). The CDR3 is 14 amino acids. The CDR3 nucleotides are TGTGCCAGCAGCTACGACAGGGTTGGTCAGCCCCAGCATTTT. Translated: CASSYDRVGQPQHF.

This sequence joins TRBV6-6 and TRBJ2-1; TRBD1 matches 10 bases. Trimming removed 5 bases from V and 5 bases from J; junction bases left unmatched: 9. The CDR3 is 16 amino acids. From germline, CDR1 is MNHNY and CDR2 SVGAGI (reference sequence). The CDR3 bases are TGTGCCAGCAGTCGAATCCGGGACAGGGGTCACAATGAGCAGTTCTTC. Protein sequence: CASSRIRDRGHNEQFF.

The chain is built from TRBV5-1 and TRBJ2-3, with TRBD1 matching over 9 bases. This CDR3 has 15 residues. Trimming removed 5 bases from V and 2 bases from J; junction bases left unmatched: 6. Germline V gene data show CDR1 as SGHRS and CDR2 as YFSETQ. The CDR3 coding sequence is TGCGCCAGCAGGATGGGACAGGGAGCCACAGATACGCAGTATTTT. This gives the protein CASRMGQGATDTQYF.

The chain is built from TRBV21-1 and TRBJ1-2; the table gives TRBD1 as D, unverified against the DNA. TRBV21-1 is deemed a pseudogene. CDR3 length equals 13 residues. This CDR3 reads CASSKASGLGYTF. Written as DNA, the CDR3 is TGTGCCAGCAGCAAAGCGTCAGGGCTGGGCTACACCTTC.

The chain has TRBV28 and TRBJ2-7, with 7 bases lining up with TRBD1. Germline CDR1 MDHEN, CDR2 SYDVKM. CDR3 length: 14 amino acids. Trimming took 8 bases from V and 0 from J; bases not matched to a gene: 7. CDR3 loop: CASYTGESSYEQYF. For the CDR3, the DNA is TGTGCCAGCTACACAGGGGAAAGCTCCTACGAGCAGTACTTC.

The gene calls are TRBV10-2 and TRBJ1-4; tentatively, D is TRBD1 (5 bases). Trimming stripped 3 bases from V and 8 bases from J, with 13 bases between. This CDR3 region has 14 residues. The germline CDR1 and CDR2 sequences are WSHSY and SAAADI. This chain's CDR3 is CASSDAGIGEKLFF. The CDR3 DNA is TGCGCCAGCAGTGATGCAGGGATCGGGGAAAAACTGTTTTTT.

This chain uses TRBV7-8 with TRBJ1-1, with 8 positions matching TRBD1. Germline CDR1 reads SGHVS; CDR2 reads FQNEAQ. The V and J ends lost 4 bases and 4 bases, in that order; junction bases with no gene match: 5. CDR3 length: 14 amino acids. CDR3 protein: CASSSEDRGTEAFF. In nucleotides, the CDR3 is TGTGCCAGCAGCTCTGAAGACAGGGGCACTGAAGCTTTCTTT.

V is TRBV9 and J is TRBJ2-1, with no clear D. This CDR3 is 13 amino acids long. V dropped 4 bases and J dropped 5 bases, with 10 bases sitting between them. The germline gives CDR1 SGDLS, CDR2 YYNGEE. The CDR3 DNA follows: TGTGCCAGCAGCTTCGTAATAAACAATGAGCAGTTCTTC. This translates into CASSFVINNEQFF.

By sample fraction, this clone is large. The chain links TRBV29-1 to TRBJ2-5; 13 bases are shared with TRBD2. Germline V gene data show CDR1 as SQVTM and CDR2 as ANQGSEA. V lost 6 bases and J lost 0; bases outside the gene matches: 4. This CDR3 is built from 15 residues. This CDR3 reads CSVVGLAGDQETQYF. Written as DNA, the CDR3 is TGCAGCGTAGTCGGACTAGCGGGAGACCAAGAGACCCAGTACTTC.

CDR3 region: CASSPNYQETQYF. CDR3 coding DNA: TGTGCCAGCTCACCAAACTATCAAGAGACCCAGTACTTC. This chain connects TRBV18 to TRBJ2-5; D remains unclear. This CDR3 contains 13 residues. V gave up 2 bases and J gave up 2 bases, with 6 bases separating them. Germline assignment: CDR1 KGHSH and CDR2 LQKENI. Filled out from reference TRBV18 and TRBJ2-5, the complete variable domain reads NAGVMQNPRHLVRRRGQEARLRCSPMKGHSHVYWYRQLPEEGLKFMVYLQKENIIDESGMPKERFSAEFPKEGPSILRIQQVVRGDSAAYFCASSPNYQETQYFGPGTRLLVL.

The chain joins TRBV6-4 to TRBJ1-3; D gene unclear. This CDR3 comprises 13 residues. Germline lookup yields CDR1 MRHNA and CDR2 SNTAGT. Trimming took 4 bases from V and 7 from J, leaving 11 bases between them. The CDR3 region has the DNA TGTGCCAGCAGTGGCAACGCGCTGAACACCATATATTTT. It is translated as CASSGNALNTIYF.

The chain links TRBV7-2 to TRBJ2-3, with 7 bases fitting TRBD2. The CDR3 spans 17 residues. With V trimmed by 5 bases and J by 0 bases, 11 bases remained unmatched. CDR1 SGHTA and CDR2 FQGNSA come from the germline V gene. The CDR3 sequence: CASSLTASGPSTDTQYF. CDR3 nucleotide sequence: TGTGCCAGCAGCCTAACGGCTAGCGGCCCTAGCACAGATACGCAGTATTTT.